Sequencing of this T cell receptor beta chain was carried out in a study of T-cell reconstitution after alpha-beta-depleted transplantation in children. The germline V gene encodes CDR1 SGDLS and CDR2 YYNGEE. This CDR3 has 15 residues. Trimming took off 2 bases at V and 3 bases at J, with 15 bases between the two ends. This sample's TCRbeta library carried unique molecular identifier barcodes. Via MiXCR, TCRdb re-called the PCR reads, giving one row per CDR3 protein. The profile shows about 500,000 distinct CDR3 sequences, approximately 32% of them singletons. The gene calls are TRBV9 and TRBJ2-7; D assignment may be TRBD1 or TRBD2 (6 bases each). Sequencing was performed on PBMCs from the stem cell graft donor, taken from the stem cell graft. This clonotype was obtained from a human donor who donated a stem cell graft to a child with aplastic anemia. The CDR3: CASSVRGEDYYEQYF. The CDR3 DNA reads as TGTGCCAGCAGCGTGAGGGGGGAGGATTACTACGAGCAGTACTTC. Looking up the rest from reference TRBV9 and TRBJ2-7 gives the full variable domain: DSGVTQTPKHLITATGQRVTLRCSPRSGDLSVYWYQQSLDQGLQFLIQYYNGEERAKGNILERFSAQQFPDLHSELNLSSLELGDSALYFCASSVRGEDYYEQYFGPGTRLTVT.